The T cell receptor beta chain described here comes from a study of blood T cell repertoires in COVID-19. Study in general: The study drew acute and convalescent COVID-19 samples from the United States, Italy and Spain. T cells, B-cell-depleted T cells, or PBMCs supplied cDNA or gDNA.

This clone was observed a handful of times. The CDR3 has 15 residues. V shed 2 bases, J shed 3 bases, and the junction held 7 bases outside the gene matches. Germline V CDR1 and CDR2: SGHRS, YFSETQ. Authors' methods: Quantification of nucleated cells was approximated via reference gene primer amplification. Libraries were prepared by immunoSEQ multiplex PCR; TCRdb keeps only in-frame clonotypes and omits some of them. The V and J calls and clone size were taken over from that table, and D and trimming were inferred from the DNA. The repertoire consists of around 93,000 clones, with approximately 87% occurring once and the leading ten covering just over 15%.

This receptor was obtained from a human donor in a cohort sampled during active COVID-19. This chain uses TRBV5-1 with TRBJ2-7; TRBD1 agrees at 8 bases. The specimen was peripheral blood. CDR3 protein: CASSFGTGGGYEQYF. DNA of the CDR3: TGCGCCAGCAGCTTCGGGACAGGCGGCGGCTACGAGCAGTACTTC. Based on the CDR3 plus reference TRBV5-1 and TRBJ2-7, the full variable domain is KAGVTQTPRYLIKTRGQQVTLSCSPISGHRSVSWYQQTPGQGLQFLFEYFSETQRNKGNFPGRFSGRQFSNSRSEMNVSTLELGDSALYLCASSFGTGGGYEQYFGPGTRLTVT.